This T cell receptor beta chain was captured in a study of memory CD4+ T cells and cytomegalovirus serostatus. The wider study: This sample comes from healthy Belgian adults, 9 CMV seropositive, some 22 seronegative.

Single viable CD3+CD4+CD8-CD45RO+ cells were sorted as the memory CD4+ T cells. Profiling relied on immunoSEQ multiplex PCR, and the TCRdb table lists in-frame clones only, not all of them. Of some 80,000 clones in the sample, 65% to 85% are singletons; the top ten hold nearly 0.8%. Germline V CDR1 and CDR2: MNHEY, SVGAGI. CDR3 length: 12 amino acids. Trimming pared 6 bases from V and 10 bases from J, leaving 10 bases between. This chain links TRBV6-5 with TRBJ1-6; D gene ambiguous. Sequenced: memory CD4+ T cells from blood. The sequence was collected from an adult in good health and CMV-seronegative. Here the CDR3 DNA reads TGTGCCAGCAGCTCCATGGAGTCACCCCTCCACTTT. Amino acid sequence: CASSSMESPLHF.